This T cell receptor beta chain was retrieved from a study of Graves' ophthalmopathy and Graves' hyperthyroidism. Study-wide points: Most expanded clonotypes in thyroid above 0.001 frequency also showed up in blood.

Germline CDR1 reads DFQATT; CDR2 reads SNEGSKA (reference sequence). This CDR3 has 15 amino acids. With 1 base clipped from V and 3 bases from J, the junction kept 4 bases outside the gene matches. If patients had other autoimmune diseases, uncontrolled infections, pregnancy or lactation, they were excluded. Using RNA transcripts, the TCR beta CDR3 regions were amplified. First-round RT-PCR used HTBI primers; second-round multiplex PCR followed. TCRdb fed the multiplex PCR reads into MiXCR, producing one record per CDR3 protein. The sample records 450,000 to 600,000 distinct CDR3 sequences, less than 40% being singletons. As concerns this clonotype: What it binds is unknown. A much larger clonotype is one base distant, so this may be a read error.

Sequenced input: peripheral blood or thyroid tissue (not recorded which). This chain uses TRBV20-1 with TRBJ1-5, with TRBD1 identical over 9 bases. The clonotype was recovered from an adult man with Graves' hyperthyroidism. The CDR3 bases are TGCAGTGCTAGAGGGACAGGGGTTCTCAATCAGCCCCAGCATTTT. Translation: CSARGTGVLNQPQHF.